A single count supports the clone carrying this TCR beta chain. The antigen remains unidentified. Germline V gives CDR1 SEHNR, CDR2 FQNEAQ (reference sequence). Trimming shortened V by 6 bases and J by 3 bases, and 17 bases separated the two germline ends. This CDR3 has 15 amino acids. The sample is drawn from a study of T cell responses to AZD1222 COVID-19 vaccine. General study results and limits: Spike-specific TCR repertoires showed rising breadth and depth after two AZD1222 doses.

The method was immunoSEQ multiplex PCR; TCRdb's version includes in-frame clones alone and lacks a portion of them. The top ten hold approximately 1.8% of the sample, which has 120,000 to 150,000 clones, roughly 88% seen once. Pooled samples include second doses given at about 4 or 12 weeks. This sequence originates from an adult who received the AZD1222 COVID-19 vaccine. The genes are TRBV7-9 and TRBJ1-1, with D possibly being TRBD1 (6 bases). This specimen was peripheral blood, taken 28 days after the second AZD1222 dose. CDR3 sequence reads: CASSQGGPGYTEAFF. As DNA, the CDR3 is TGTGCCAGCAGTCAAGGGGGTCCGGGGTACACTGAAGCTTTCTTT.